These T cell receptor beta chains were read from a single sample in a study of shared clonotypes between healthy human individuals. Profiling relied on immunoSEQ multiplex PCR, and the TCRdb table lists in-frame clones only, not all of them. The sample lists about 2.4 million clones; approximately 94% were seen once. Sequencing was carried out using naive CD4+ T cells from PBMCs. These receptors were taken from a man between 18 and 35 years old in good health. Some clones in this sample may be carry-over from other donors' samples. Both conserved end residues are part of each CDR3. The D gene is left open where the match is weak. Not all rows give a size; the values are once, few, many and, for expanded clones, a class.

D	V	J	size	length	CDR3	DNA
.	TRBV4-1	TRBJ2-7	.	15	CASSQGPGETYEQYF	TGCGCCAGCAGCCAAGGGCCAGGGGAAACCTACGAGCAGTACTTC
TRBD1	TRBV13	TRBJ1-3	once	14	CASSFTGAGNTIYF	TGTGCCAGCAGCTTTACAGGGGCCGGAAACACCATATATTTT
.	TRBV5-1	TRBJ2-7	.	14	CASSSRVDLREQYF	TGCGCCAGCAGCTCCAGGGTTGATCTTCGCGAGCAGTACTTC
TRBD2	TRBV9	TRBJ2-5	.	13	CASSAGRSKTQYF	TGTGCCAGCAGCGCCGGGAGGTCGAAGACCCAGTACTTC
.	TRBV19	TRBJ1-1	once	14	CASSLTEMNTEAFF	TGTGCCAGTAGTCTAACAGAAATGAACACTGAAGCTTTCTTT
TRBD2	TRBV7-2	TRBJ2-2	.	17	CASSLVWLAGDTGELFF	TGTGCCAGCAGCTTAGTGTGGCTAGCGGGTGACACCGGGGAGCTGTTTTTT
.	TRBV6-1	TRBJ1-2	.	14	CASSESVANYGYTF	TGTGCCAGCAGTGAAAGTGTGGCTAACTATGGCTACACCTTC
.	TRBV6-5	TRBJ2-5	.	12	CASRPGPETQYF	TGTGCCAGCAGGCCGGGACCGGAGACCCAGTACTTC
.	TRBV5-6	TRBJ2-3	.	14	CASSLTVSTDTQYF	TGTGCCAGCAGCTTGACAGTTAGCACAGATACGCAGTATTTT
.	TRBV10-3	TRBJ2-2	.	17	CAISERIGGQNTGELFF	TGTGCCATCAGTGAGCGGATTGGGGGCCAGAACACCGGGGAGCTGTTTTTT
TRBD1	TRBV7-3	TRBJ2-2	.	16	CASSSPGQGYTGELFF	TGTGCCAGCAGCAGCCCGGGACAGGGTTACACCGGGGAGCTGTTTTTT
.	TRBV5-1	TRBJ2-5	.	15	CASSLYPQRQETQYF	TGCGCCAGCAGCTTGTATCCTCAACGACAAGAGACCCAGTACTTC
TRBD1	TRBV28	TRBJ1-1	.	13	CASIKGTTGEAFF	TGTGCCAGCATCAAGGGAACGACAGGGGAAGCTTTCTTT
.	TRBV6-5	TRBJ1-2	.	16	CASSYSGGKQVYGYTF	TGTGCCAGCAGTTACTCGGGAGGGAAACAGGTCTATGGCTACACCTTC
.	TRBV10-3	TRBJ1-4	.	16	CAISAYAGALGEKLFF	TGTGCCATCAGTGCCTACGCGGGGGCCCTGGGGGAAAAACTGTTTTTT
.	TRBV19	TRBJ2-5	.	14	CASSIGTVIAGQYF	TGTGCCAGTAGTATAGGGACAGTCATTGCCGGCCAGTACTTC
TRBD1	TRBV4-1	TRBJ1-3	.	15	CASSETGLAGNTIYF	TGCGCCAGCAGCGAGACAGGGTTAGCTGGAAACACCATATATTTT
.	TRBV4-2	TRBJ2-2	.	16	CASSQEGRGGTGELFF	TGTGCCAGCAGCCAAGAAGGCAGGGGTGGGACCGGGGAGCTGTTTTTT
.	TRBV7-3	TRBJ2-7	.	14	CASSFTETSYEQYF	TGTGCCAGCAGCTTTACTGAGACCTCCTACGAGCAGTACTTC
.	TRBV6-6	TRBJ2-7	.	16	CASILAPTASSYEQYF	TGTGCCAGCATCCTTGCCCCGACAGCAAGCTCCTACGAGCAGTACTTC
TRBD1	TRBV28	TRBJ1-1	few	16	CASNPGTGLMNTEAFF	TGTGCCAGCAATCCCGGGACAGGGTTGATGAACACTGAAGCTTTCTTT
.	TRBV7-3	TRBJ2-3	.	14	CASSLTSGEDTQYF	TGTGCCAGCAGCTTAACGTCAGGGGAAGATACGCAGTATTTT
.	TRBV19	TRBJ2-7	.	15	CASSLKGESSYEQYF	TGTGCCAGTAGCCTCAAAGGGGAGAGCTCCTACGAGCAGTACTTC
.	TRBV7-2	TRBJ2-2	.	13	CASSLRVAGELFF	TGTGCCAGCAGCTTAAGGGTTGCTGGGGAGCTGTTTTTT
.	TRBV7-2	TRBJ1-3	once	16	CASSLAGAGVGNTIYF	TGTGCCAGCAGCTTAGCCGGTGCAGGGGTTGGAAACACCATATATTTT
TRBD2	TRBV9	TRBJ2-7	.	14	CASSAGTRTYEQYF	TGTGCCAGCAGCGCCGGGACTAGGACGTACGAGCAGTACTTC
TRBD1	TRBV28	TRBJ2-3	.	15	CASSRQGARTDTQYF	TGTGCCAGCAGTCGACAGGGGGCGAGGACAGATACGCAGTATTTT
.	TRBV6-1	TRBJ1-2	.	15	CASSEGAGDLSGYTF	TGTGCCAGCAGTGAAGGGGCAGGGGACCTCTCTGGCTACACCTTC
TRBD2	TRBV13	TRBJ2-1	.	16	CASSAPRLAGNNEQFF	TGTGCCAGCAGCGCGCCAAGACTAGCGGGTAACAATGAGCAGTTCTTC
.	TRBV7-2	TRBJ1-4	few	16	CASSQSRGGGLEKLFF	TGTGCCAGCAGCCAGTCCCGGGGAGGAGGTCTCGAAAAACTGTTTTTT
TRBD2	TRBV27	TRBJ2-1	.	16	CASSPRTSGRRDEQFF	TGTGCCAGCAGTCCTCGGACTAGCGGGAGGCGGGATGAGCAGTTCTTC
TRBD2	TRBV6-1	TRBJ2-7	.	15	CASSFRTSGSYEQYF	TGTGCCAGCAGTTTCCGGACTAGCGGCTCCTACGAGCAGTACTTC
.	TRBV6-5	TRBJ2-3	once	14	CASRTGLFTDTQYF	TGTGCCAGCAGGACGGGACTCTTCACAGATACGCAGTATTTT
.	TRBV7-2	TRBJ2-1	.	16	CASSSTTGLPTNEQFF	TGTGCCAGCAGCAGCACGACGGGACTCCCTACCAATGAGCAGTTCTTC
TRBD1	TRBV7-9	TRBJ2-1	once	16	CASSSPGRRGHNEQFF	TGTGCCAGCAGCTCTCCGGGACGCAGGGGGCACAATGAGCAGTTCTTC
TRBD1	TRBV4-1	TRBJ2-5	.	17	CASSQERTGQGAETQYF	TGCGCCAGCAGCCAAGAAAGGACGGGACAGGGGGCAGAGACCCAGTACTTC
.	TRBV15	TRBJ1-2	.	14	CATSRNIDPAGYTF	TGTGCCACCAGCAGGAATATAGACCCGGCTGGCTACACCTTC
.	TRBV7-2	TRBJ1-1	once	13	CASSLRKGTEAFF	TGTGCCAGCAGCTTAAGGAAGGGGACTGAAGCTTTCTTT
.	TRBV6-5	TRBJ1-1	.	12	CASSYGDGGAFF	TGTGCCAGCAGTTACGGGGACGGAGGGGCTTTCTTT
.	TRBV7-9	TRBJ2-3	.	13	CASSRAQTDTQYF	TGTGCCAGCAGCCGTGCGCAAACAGATACGCAGTATTTT
.	TRBV5-4	TRBJ2-6	.	16	CASSVAGDSGANVLTF	TGTGCCAGCAGCGTTGCAGGGGACTCTGGGGCCAACGTCCTGACTTTC
.	TRBV28	TRBJ2-1	.	16	CASSLTGQNLYNEQFF	TGTGCCAGCAGTTTAACCGGGCAGAACCTCTACAATGAGCAGTTCTTC
TRBD2	TRBV5-1	TRBJ2-2	.	14	CASGTSGGTGELFF	TGCGCCAGTGGGACTAGCGGTGGCACCGGGGAGCTGTTTTTT
.	TRBV2	TRBJ2-2	once	14	CASSARAPVGELFF	TGTGCCAGCAGTGCCCGGGCCCCAGTCGGGGAGCTGTTTTTT
TRBD1	TRBV5-4	TRBJ2-5	once	13	CASSPKTGKGQYF	TGTGCCAGCAGCCCTAAGACAGGGAAGGGGCAGTACTTC
TRBD1	TRBV18	TRBJ2-7	.	16	CASSLIPGTGLNEQYF	TGTGCCAGCTCACTCATCCCCGGGACAGGGCTGAACGAGCAGTACTTC
.	TRBV4-2	TRBJ2-5	.	15	CASSQGRGAQETQYF	TGTGCCAGCAGCCAAGGAAGGGGGGCGCAAGAGACCCAGTACTTC
.	TRBV29-1	TRBJ1-2	.	14	CSVSREAKNYGYTF	TGCAGCGTTTCCAGGGAGGCAAAAAACTATGGCTACACCTTC
TRBD2	TRBV4-2	TRBJ2-7	few	15	CASSQEASGSYEQYF	TGTGCCAGCAGCCAAGAGGCTAGCGGGAGCTACGAGCAGTACTTC
.	TRBV5-1	TRBJ1-4	.	15	CASSLAAGAEEKLFF	TGCGCCAGCAGCTTGGCTGCGGGCGCCGAGGAAAAACTGTTTTTT
TRBD2	TRBV7-7	TRBJ2-1	.	14	CASSLWLADNEQFF	TGTGCCAGCAGCTTATGGCTAGCGGACAATGAGCAGTTCTTC
.	TRBV5-6	TRBJ2-6	.	14	CASSQGSGANVLTF	TGTGCCAGCAGCCAGGGCTCTGGGGCCAACGTCCTGACTTTC
.	TRBV4-2	TRBJ1-1	.	12	CASSQGNVAAFF	TGTGCCAGCAGCCAAGGGAATGTGGCAGCTTTCTTT